This TCR beta chain was captured by sequencing in a study of post-analysis software for immune sequencing data. Study results and limitations: Four or five TRBV segments, including TRBV5-6, TRBV5-1 and TRBV20-1, were more frequent in patients than controls.

Unique molecular identifiers had been added to the TCR beta cDNA libraries. Via MiXCR, TCRdb re-called the PCR reads, giving one row per CDR3 protein. The sample lists 750,000 to 950,000 distinct CDR3 sequences, about 53% occurring once. This CDR3 spans 12 amino acids. Trimming took off 3 bases at V and 4 bases at J, with 7 bases between the two ends. CDR1 is SGHRS, CDR2 YFSETQ, per germline. This clonotype has more than one count but fewer than ten. The target antigen is unknown. The V and J genes are TRBV5-1 and TRBJ1-1; D not resolved. The receptor was derived from a girl aged 5-17 years with multiple sclerosis. The sequencing sample was made of blood. The DNA of the CDR3 is TGCGCCAGCAGCTGGACGGGCACTGAAGCTTTCTTT. The encoded protein is CASSWTGTEAFF.